These 16 T cell receptor beta chains were all obtained from the same sample, sequenced in a study of blood T cell repertoires in COVID-19. The assay was immunoSEQ multiplex PCR, and TCRdb's table has in-frame clones only and misses some. The table shows tens of thousands of clones, with roughly 90% occurring only once. Sequences were obtained from peripheral blood. The source is a woman older than 75 with acute or convalescent COVID-19.

This clone was seen just once. The chain is built from TRBV7-9 and TRBJ2-2, with D hard to call. CDR1 is SEHNR and CDR2 is FQNEAQ in the germline V gene (reference sequence). V gave up 1 base and J gave up 8 bases, with 5 bases separating them. The CDR3 loop spans 12 amino acids. The CDR3 loop is CASSLEQGELFF. CDR3 in DNA: TGTGCCAGCAGCTTAGAACAGGGGGAGCTGTTTTTT.

The V gene is TRBV4-3, the J gene TRBJ2-2; 7 bases are a match to TRBD2. This CDR3 contains 14 residues. Germline lookup yields CDR1 LGHNA and CDR2 YSLEER. Trimming cost V 3 bases and J 6 bases; bases outside gene matches: 4. The DNA for the CDR3 is TGCGCCAGCAGCCACAGGGAGGGTTCCGGGGAGCTGTTTTTT. Protein: CASSHREGSGELFF.

The CDR3 bases are TGTGCCAGCTCACAAGGACTAGCGGACTACAATGAGCAGTTCTTC. Its protein product is CASSQGLADYNEQFF. The chain joins TRBV18 to TRBJ2-1, with 10 positions matching TRBD2. The CDR3 is 15 amino acids. Germline CDR1 KGHSH, CDR2 LQKENI. V lost 4 bases to trimming and J lost 3 bases; unmatched junction nucleotides: 3.

V gene TRBV6-5 combines with J gene TRBJ2-5; perhaps TRBD2 as D (6 bases). Deletions cut 0 bases from V and 2 bases from J, with 7 bases between. Germline loops: CDR1 MNHEY, CDR2 SVGAGI. The CDR3 extends over 14 amino acids. The CDR3 loop reads CASSYSGGQETQYF. The CDR3 nucleotides read TGTGCCAGCAGTTACTCTGGAGGGCAAGAGACCCAGTACTTC.

The chain is built from TRBV7-8 and TRBJ1-5, with D unclear. The CDR3 is 13 residues long. Looked up from germline, CDR1 is SGHVS and CDR2 is FQNEAQ. Trimming shortened V by 5 bases and J by 0 bases, and 5 bases separated the two germline ends. The CDR3 here is CASSPYSNQPQHF. The CDR3 DNA follows: TGTGCCAGCAGCCCCTATAGCAATCAGCCCCAGCATTTT.

This sequence joins TRBV6-5 and TRBJ2-2, with D perhaps TRBD2 (6 bases). From germline, CDR1 is MNHEY and CDR2 SVGAGI. Trimming left V 6 bases short and J 5 bases short, with 16 bases between. CDR3 size: 15 residues. The CDR3: CASRWDSLTTGELFF. In DNA form, the CDR3 reads TGTGCCAGCAGGTGGGACTCTCTAACTACCGGGGAGCTGTTTTTT.

This rearrangement joins TRBV10-1 to TRBJ2-1, with 11 bases aligning to TRBD2. Germline V gene lookup returns CDR1 WNHNN and CDR2 SYGVQD (reference sequence). Trimming at V came to 8 bases and at J to 2 bases, leaving 2 bases not matched to a gene. The CDR3 length is 14 residues. For the CDR3, the DNA is TGCGCCAGCGTAGCGGGAGGGCCCTACAATGAGCAGTTCTTC. Its protein is CASVAGGPYNEQFF.

The rearrangement joins TRBV30 to TRBJ1-2, with TRBD1 matching over 8 bases. Germline-derived CDR1 and CDR2 are GTSNPN and SVGIG (reference sequence). Trimming removed 2 bases from V and 6 bases from J; junction bases left unmatched: 8. The CDR3 consists of 14 residues. As DNA, the CDR3 is TGTGCCTGGAGTCCTGGACAGGGAGGCGATGGCTACACCTTC. It specifies CAWSPGQGGDGYTF. The full variable domain, completed using reference TRBV30 and TRBJ1-2, is SQTIHQWPATLVQPVGSPLSLECTVEGTSNPNLYWYRQAAGRGLQLLFYSVGIGQISSEVPQNLSASRPQDRQFILSSKKLLLSDSGFYLCAWSPGQGGDGYTFGSGTRLTVV.

The chain recombines TRBV9 with TRBJ2-7; D possibly corresponds to TRBD2 (7 bases). The CDR3 is made up of 16 amino acids. Germline V gives CDR1 SGDLS, CDR2 YYNGEE. Deletions cut 0 bases from V and 1 base from J, with 14 bases between. The CDR3 coding sequence is TGTGCCAGCAGCGTAGGAGGGGGGGCCGCTTCCTACGAGCAGTACTTC. It specifies CASSVGGGAASYEQYF.

The chain joins TRBV6-5 to TRBJ1-2; tentatively, D is TRBD1 (6 bases). This CDR3 spans 14 amino acids. In germline, CDR1 is MNHEY, CDR2 SVGAGI. Trimming took off 5 bases at V and 4 bases at J, with 14 bases between the two ends. DNA of the CDR3: TGTGCCAGCAGTCAACTTGGGGGCCGCTATGGCTACACCTTC. It yields the protein CASSQLGGRYGYTF.

The rearrangement joins TRBV28 to TRBJ1-5; D ambiguous. Germline V gives CDR1 MDHEN, CDR2 SYDVKM. This CDR3 spans 15 amino acids. V was shortened by 6 bases and J by 0 bases, with 12 bases between the two germline ends. Here the CDR3 reads CASRLFSYSNQPQHF. The CDR3 coding sequence is TGTGCCAGCAGGCTCTTTTCCTATAGCAATCAGCCCCAGCATTTT. The full variable domain, completed using reference TRBV28 and TRBJ1-5, is DVKVTQSSRYLVKRTGEKVFLECVQDMDHENMFWYRQDPGLGLRLIYFSYDVKMKEKGDIPEGYSVSREKKERFSLILESASTNQTSMYLCASRLFSYSNQPQHFGDGTRLSIL.

The gene calls are TRBV6-2 or TRBV6-3 and TRBJ2-1; 7 nucleotides match TRBD2. J lost 5 bases, V lost 1 base, and 5 bases had no gene match. Germline V gives CDR1 MNHEY, CDR2 SVGEGT. CDR3 length equals 15 residues. The CDR3 region has the DNA TGTGCCAGCAGTTACTGGGGAGGGCGCAACAATGAGCAGTTCTTC. It specifies CASSYWGGRNNEQFF.

V gene TRBV4-2 combines with J gene TRBJ2-1; no definite D call. Trimming left V 2 bases short and J 9 bases short, with 23 bases between. The V gene's germline CDR1 is LGHNA and CDR2 YNFKEQ. This CDR3 comprises 17 residues. The CDR3 here is CASSQPQAGRPSLEQFF. CDR3 bases: TGTGCCAGCAGCCAACCCCAGGCTGGTCGACCCTCCCTTGAGCAGTTCTTC.

The chain uses TRBV5-6 and TRBJ2-2; D gene ambiguous. The CDR3 has 14 residues. Germline lookup yields CDR1 SGHDT and CDR2 YYEEEE. Trimming shortened V by 0 bases and J by 4 bases, and 7 bases separated the two germline ends. The CDR3 coding sequence is TGTGCCAGCAGCTTGGACAGCTTCACCGGGGAGCTGTTTTTT. Protein: CASSLDSFTGELFF.

This chain joins TRBV7-9 and TRBJ2-5; no clear D. This CDR3 is 14 amino acids long. The germline CDR1 and CDR2 sequences are SEHNR and FQNEAQ (reference sequence). V lost 1 base and J lost 1, with 7 bases in between. The chain's CDR3 is CASSLGGTQETQYF. In DNA form, the CDR3 reads TGTGCCAGCAGCTTAGGCGGAACCCAAGAGACCCAGTACTTC.

In the case of this clone: A read error may account for a junction end that differs from germline. The genes are TRBV6-5 and TRBJ2-3; 11 bases match TRBD2. The CDR3 sequence is 14 residues long. Germline V CDR1 and CDR2: MNHEY, SVGAGI. CDR3 nucleotide sequence: TGTGCCTGCAGACTAGCGGGACGCACAGATACGCAGTATTTT. This codes for CACRLAGRTDTQYF.